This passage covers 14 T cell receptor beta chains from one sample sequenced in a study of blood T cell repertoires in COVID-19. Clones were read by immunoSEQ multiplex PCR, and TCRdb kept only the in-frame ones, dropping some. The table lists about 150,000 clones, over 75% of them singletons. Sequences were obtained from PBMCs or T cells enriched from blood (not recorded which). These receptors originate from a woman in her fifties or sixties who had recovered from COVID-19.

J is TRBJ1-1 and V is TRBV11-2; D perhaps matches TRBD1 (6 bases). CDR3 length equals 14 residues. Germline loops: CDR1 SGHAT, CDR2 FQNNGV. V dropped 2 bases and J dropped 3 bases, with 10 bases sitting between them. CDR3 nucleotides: TGTGCCAGCAGCTTAAGGGGGGGGTACACTGAAGCTTTCTTT. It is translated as CASSLRGGYTEAFF.

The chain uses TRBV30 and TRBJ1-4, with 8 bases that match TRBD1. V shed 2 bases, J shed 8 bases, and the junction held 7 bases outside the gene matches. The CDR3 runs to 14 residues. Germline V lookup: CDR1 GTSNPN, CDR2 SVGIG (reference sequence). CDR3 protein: CAWSSGTGYEKLFF. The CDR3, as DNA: TGTGCCTGGAGTTCCGGGACAGGCTACGAAAAACTGTTTTTT.

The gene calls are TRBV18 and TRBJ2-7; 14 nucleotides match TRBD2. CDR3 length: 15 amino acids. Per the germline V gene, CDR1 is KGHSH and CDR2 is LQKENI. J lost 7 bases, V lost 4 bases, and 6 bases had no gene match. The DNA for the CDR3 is TGTGCCAGCTCACAGGGACTAGCGGGAGTAGGGGAGCAGTACTTC. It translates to CASSQGLAGVGEQYF.

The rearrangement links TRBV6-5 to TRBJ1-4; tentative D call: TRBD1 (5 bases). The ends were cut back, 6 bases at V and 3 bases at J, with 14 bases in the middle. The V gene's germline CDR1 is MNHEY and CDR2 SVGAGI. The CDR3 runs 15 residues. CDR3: CASRDRGQANEKLFF. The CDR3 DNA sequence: TGTGCCAGCAGAGATAGGGGTCAAGCTAATGAAAAACTGTTTTTT.

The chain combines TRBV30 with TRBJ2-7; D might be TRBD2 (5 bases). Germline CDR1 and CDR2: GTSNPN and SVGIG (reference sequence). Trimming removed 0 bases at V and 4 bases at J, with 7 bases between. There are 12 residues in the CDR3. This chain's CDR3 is CAWSVREYEQYF. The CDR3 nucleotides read TGTGCCTGGAGTGTACGGGAATACGAGCAGTACTTC.

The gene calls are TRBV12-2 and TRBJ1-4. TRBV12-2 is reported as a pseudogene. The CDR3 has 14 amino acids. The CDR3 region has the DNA TGTGCAAGTCGCAACGCGCGGACTAATGAAAAACTGTTTTTT. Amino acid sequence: CASRNARTNEKLFF.

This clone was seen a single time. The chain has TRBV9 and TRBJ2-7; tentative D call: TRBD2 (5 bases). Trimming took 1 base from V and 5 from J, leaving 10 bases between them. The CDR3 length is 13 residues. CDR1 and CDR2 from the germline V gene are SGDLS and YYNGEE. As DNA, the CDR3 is TGTGCCAGCAGCGTATCCACGAGGGACGAGCAGTACTTC. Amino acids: CASSVSTRDEQYF.

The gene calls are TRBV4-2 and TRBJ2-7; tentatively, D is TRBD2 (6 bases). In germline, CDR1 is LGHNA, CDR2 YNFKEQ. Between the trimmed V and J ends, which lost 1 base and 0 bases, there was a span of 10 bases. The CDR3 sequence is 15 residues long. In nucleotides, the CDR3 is TGTGCCAGCAGCCAAGCCCGGGACTCCTCCTACGAGCAGTACTTC. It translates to CASSQARDSSYEQYF.

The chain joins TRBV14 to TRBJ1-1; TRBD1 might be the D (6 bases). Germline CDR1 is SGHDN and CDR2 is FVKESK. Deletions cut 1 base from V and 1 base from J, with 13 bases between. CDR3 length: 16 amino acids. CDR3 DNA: TGTGCCAGCAGCCAAGTCCGGGGGGGCAAGAACACTGAAGCTTTCTTT. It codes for CASSQVRGGKNTEAFF.

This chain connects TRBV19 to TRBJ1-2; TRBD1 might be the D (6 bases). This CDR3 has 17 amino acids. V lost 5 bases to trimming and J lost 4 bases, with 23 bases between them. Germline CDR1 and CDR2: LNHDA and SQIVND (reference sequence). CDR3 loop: CASSSRKTGINPYGYTF. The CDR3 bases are TGTGCCAGTAGTTCCCGAAAGACAGGCATAAACCCCTATGGCTACACCTTC. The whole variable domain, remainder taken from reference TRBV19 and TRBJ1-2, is DGGITQSPKYLFRKEGQNVTLSCEQNLNHDAMYWYRQDPGQGLRLIYYSQIVNDFQKGDIAEGYSVSREKKESFPLTVTSAQKNPTAFYLCASSSRKTGINPYGYTFGSGTRLTVV.

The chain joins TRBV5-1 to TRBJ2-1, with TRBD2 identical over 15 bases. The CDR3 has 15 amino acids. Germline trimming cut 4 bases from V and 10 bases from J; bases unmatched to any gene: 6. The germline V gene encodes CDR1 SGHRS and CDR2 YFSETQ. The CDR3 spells CASSTGLAGGREQFF. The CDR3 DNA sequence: TGCGCCAGCAGCACCGGACTAGCGGGGGGGCGCGAGCAGTTCTTC.

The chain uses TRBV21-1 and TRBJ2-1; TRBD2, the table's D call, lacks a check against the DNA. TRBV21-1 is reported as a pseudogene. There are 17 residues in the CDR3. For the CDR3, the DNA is TGTGCCAGCAGCTCCCCGGGACTAGCGGGAGTATCCAATGAGCAGTTCTTC. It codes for CASSSPGLAGVSNEQFF.

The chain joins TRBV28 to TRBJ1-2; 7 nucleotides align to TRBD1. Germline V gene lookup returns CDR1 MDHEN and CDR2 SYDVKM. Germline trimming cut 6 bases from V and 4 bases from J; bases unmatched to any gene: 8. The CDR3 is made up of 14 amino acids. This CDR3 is CASSSRQGAYGYTF. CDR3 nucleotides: TGTGCCAGCAGCTCTCGACAGGGAGCCTATGGCTACACCTTC.

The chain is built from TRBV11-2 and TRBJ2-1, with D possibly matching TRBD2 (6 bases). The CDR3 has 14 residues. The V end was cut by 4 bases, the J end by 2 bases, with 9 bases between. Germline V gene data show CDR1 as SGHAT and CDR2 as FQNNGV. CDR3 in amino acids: CASSSRLAYNEQFF. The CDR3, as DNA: TGTGCCAGCAGCTCAAGACTAGCCTACAATGAGCAGTTCTTC.